A single sample is the source of the 7 T cell receptor beta chains below, sequenced in a study of cytomegalovirus exposure and HLA in healthy donors. Primers for the PCR totalled 60 Vbeta and 13 Jbeta. TCRdb's copy holds only in-frame clones and misses some; the assay was immunoSEQ multiplex PCR. The sample lists around 70,000 clones, 74% seen once, with 10% to 12% in the top ten. The specimen sequenced was PBMCs. All receptors derive from a human donor in good health.

V and J are TRBV15 and TRBJ2-7, with a possible D match to TRBD1 (6 bases). Per germline, CDR1 LNHNV and CDR2 YYDKDF (reference sequence). Trimming removed 3 bases at V and 2 bases at J, with 14 bases between. This CDR3 comprises 15 residues. CDR3 amino acids: CATSSTTGIAYEQYF. The CDR3 nucleotides read TGTGCCACCAGCAGTACTACAGGGATAGCCTACGAGCAGTACTTC.

The chain recombines TRBV4-1 with TRBJ1-1; the D gene is possibly TRBD1 (5 bases). Germline CDR1 MGHRA, CDR2 YSYEKL. Trimming stripped 8 bases from V and 1 base from J, with 14 bases between. The length of the CDR3 is 14 residues. In DNA form, the CDR3 reads TGCGCCAGCCTGGAAACTCAGGGGAACACTGAAGCTTTCTTT. Amino acid sequence: CASLETQGNTEAFF.

The V and J genes are TRBV30 and TRBJ1-5, with D maybe TRBD1 (5 bases). Germline V gene sequence: CDR1 GTSNPN, CDR2 SVGIG (reference sequence). Trimming stripped 4 bases from V and 2 bases from J, with 12 bases between. This CDR3 has 14 residues. The CDR3 nucleotides read TGTGCCTGGACTGGAGGGGCCGGCAATCAGCCCCAGCATTTT. It codes for CAWTGGAGNQPQHF. The full variable domain, its missing parts supplied by reference TRBV30 and TRBJ1-5, is SQTIHQWPATLVQPVGSPLSLECTVEGTSNPNLYWYRQAAGRGLQLLFYSVGIGQISSEVPQNLSASRPQDRQFILSSKKLLLSDSGFYLCAWTGGAGNQPQHFGDGTRLSIL.

This clone was picked up a small number of times. This chain connects TRBV5-1 to TRBJ2-2; 8 bases agree with TRBD1. Germline V lookup: CDR1 SGHRS, CDR2 YFSETQ. V was pared by 0 bases and J by 9 bases, with 4 bases of the junction left unmatched. The CDR3 runs 14 residues. For the CDR3, the DNA is TGCGCCAGCAGCTTGGACAGGGGGAGACGGGAGCTGTTTTTT. Protein sequence: CASSLDRGRRELFF. The variable domain in full, completed from reference TRBV5-1 and TRBJ2-2, reads KAGVTQTPRYLIKTRGQQVTLSCSPISGHRSVSWYQQTPGQGLQFLFEYFSETQRNKGNFPGRFSGRQFSNSRSEMNVSTLELGDSALYLCASSLDRGRRELFFGEGSRLTVL.

The rearrangement uses TRBV7-2 and TRBJ1-2; the D gene is possibly TRBD1 (5 bases). Germline CDR1 is SGHTA and CDR2 is FQGNSA. The CDR3 has 15 residues. Trimming left V 1 base short and J 3 bases short, with 12 bases between. The CDR3: CASSLGGGGDYGYTF. The CDR3 coding sequence is TGTGCCAGCAGCTTAGGCGGGGGAGGGGACTATGGCTACACCTTC.

The chain has TRBV2 and TRBJ2-5; maybe TRBD1 (5 bases). Germline assignment: CDR1 SNHLY and CDR2 FYNNEI. The ends were cut back, 1 base at V and 5 bases at J, with 11 bases in the middle. The CDR3 spans 14 residues. The CDR3 DNA sequence: TGTGCCAGCAGTGAAGGGGCAGGGTGGGAGACCCAGTACTTC. Its translation: CASSEGAGWETQYF.

The V gene is TRBV4-1, the J gene TRBJ2-1; 13 bases map to TRBD2. CDR1 and CDR2 from the germline V gene are MGHRA and YSYEKL. Unmatched junction bases numbered 9, after V lost 3 bases and J lost 10 bases. The CDR3 spans 16 residues. CDR3 sequence reads: CASSQPTSGRGREQFF. DNA for the CDR3: TGCGCCAGCAGCCAGCCCACTAGCGGGAGGGGGAGGGAGCAGTTCTTC.